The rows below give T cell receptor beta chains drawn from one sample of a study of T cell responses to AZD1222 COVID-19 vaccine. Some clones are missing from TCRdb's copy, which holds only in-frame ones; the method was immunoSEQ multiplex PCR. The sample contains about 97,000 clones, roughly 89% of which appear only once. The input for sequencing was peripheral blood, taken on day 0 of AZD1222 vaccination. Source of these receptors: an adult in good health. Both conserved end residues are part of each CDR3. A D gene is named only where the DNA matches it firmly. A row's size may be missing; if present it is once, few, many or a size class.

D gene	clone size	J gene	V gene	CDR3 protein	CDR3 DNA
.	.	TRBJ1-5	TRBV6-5	CASSLSRGTNQPQHF	TGTGCCAGCAGCCTTTCCCGGGGGACCAATCAGCCCCAGCATTTT
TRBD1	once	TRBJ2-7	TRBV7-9	CASSLWDSSYEQYF	TGTGCCAGCAGCTTATGGGACAGTTCCTACGAGCAGTACTTC
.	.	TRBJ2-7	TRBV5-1	CASSPHQGYEQYF	TGCGCCAGCAGCCCGCATCAGGGGTACGAGCAGTACTTC
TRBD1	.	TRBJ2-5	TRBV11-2	CASSFTGGETQYF	TGTGCCAGCAGCTTTACAGGGGGGGAGACCCAGTACTTC
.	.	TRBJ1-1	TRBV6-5	CASSYSWGRVTEAFF	TGTGCCAGCAGTTACTCTTGGGGGCGGGTCACTGAAGCTTTCTTT
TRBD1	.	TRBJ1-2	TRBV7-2	CASSARQGLEGYTF	TGTGCCAGCAGCGCAAGACAGGGTCTAGAGGGCTACACCTTC
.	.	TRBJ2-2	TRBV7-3	CASSLTQNTGELFF	TGTGCCAGCAGCTTAACCCAGAACACCGGGGAGCTGTTTTTT
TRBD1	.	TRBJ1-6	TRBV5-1	CASSSTSGTGYNSPLHF	TGCGCCAGCAGCTCCACTTCCGGGACAGGATATAATTCACCCCTCCACTTT
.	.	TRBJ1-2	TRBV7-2	CARHLVNYGYTF	TGTGCCCGACATCTCGTTAACTATGGCTACACCTTC
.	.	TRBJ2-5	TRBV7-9	CASSFWGLQETQYF	TGTGCCAGCAGCTTTTGGGGGCTACAGGAGACCCAGTACTTC
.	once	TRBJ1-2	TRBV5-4	CASSPRGQPNYGYTF	TGTGCCAGCAGCCCCCGAGGGCAACCTAACTATGGCTACACCTTC
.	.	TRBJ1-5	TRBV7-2	CASSRIGGSNQPQHF	TGTGCCAGCAGCCGGATTGGGGGTAGCAATCAGCCCCAGCATTTT
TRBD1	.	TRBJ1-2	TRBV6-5	CASRRGQGANYGYTF	TGTGCCAGCAGACGCGGACAGGGGGCGAACTATGGCTACACCTTC
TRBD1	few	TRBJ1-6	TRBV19	CASSTGQENSPLHF	TGTGCCAGTAGTACGGGACAGGAGAATTCACCCCTCCACTTT